A selection of T cell receptor beta chains follows, all from one sample in a study of cytomegalovirus exposure and HLA in healthy donors. Repertoires were generated with immunoSEQ multiplex PCR, while TCRdb's copy carries only in-frame clones and drops some. The repertoire holds 150,000 to 200,000 clones, about 65% seen once, with about 2.7% in the top ten. What was sequenced was PBMCs. Source of these receptors: a woman aged 25 to 39 in good health and CMV-seronegative. Both conserved end residues are part of each CDR3. D genes are given only for firm matches. The size of a clone is reported for some rows only, either as once, few or many, or as a class for expanded clones.

d_call: TRBD2
clone_size: -
j_call: TRBJ2-2
v_call: TRBV11-3
cdr3_aa: CASSLEGWGAGVTGELFF
cdr3_nt: TGTGCCAGCAGCTTAGAAGGATGGGGAGCGGGAGTCACCGGGGAGCTGTTTTTT

d_call: -
clone_size: -
j_call: TRBJ2-7
v_call: TRBV19
cdr3_aa: CASRHKAQGYSYEQYF
cdr3_nt: TGTGCCAGTAGACATAAGGCGCAGGGCTACTCCTACGAGCAGTACTTC

d_call: TRBD1
clone_size: -
j_call: TRBJ2-7
v_call: TRBV6-5
cdr3_aa: CASTVGQPTPYEQYF
cdr3_nt: TGTGCCAGCACGGTGGGACAGCCAACCCCCTACGAGCAGTACTTC

d_call: TRBD1
clone_size: -
j_call: TRBJ2-5
v_call: TRBV4-3
cdr3_aa: CASSQDRDRGGETQYF
cdr3_nt: TGCGCCAGCAGCCAAGATCGGGACAGGGGTGGAGAGACCCAGTACTTC

d_call: TRBD2
clone_size: once
j_call: TRBJ2-3
v_call: TRBV4-1
cdr3_aa: CASSQSGTSADTQYF
cdr3_nt: TGCGCCAGCAGCCAATCAGGGACTAGCGCAGATACGCAGTATTTT

d_call: -
clone_size: -
j_call: TRBJ2-1
v_call: TRBV11-2
cdr3_aa: CASSLLSGRSDEQFF
cdr3_nt: TGTGCCAGCAGCTTACTCTCCGGGAGAAGTGATGAGCAGTTCTTC

d_call: TRBD1
clone_size: few
j_call: TRBJ1-4
v_call: TRBV5-1
cdr3_aa: CASSAGTGRGEKLFF
cdr3_nt: TGCGCCAGCAGCGCCGGGACAGGGAGGGGTGAAAAACTGTTTTTT

d_call: -
clone_size: -
j_call: TRBJ2-1
v_call: TRBV10-1
cdr3_aa: CASSSHPVGQFF
cdr3_nt: TGCGCCAGTAGTTCCCACCCGGTTGGGCAGTTCTTC

d_call: -
clone_size: -
j_call: TRBJ2-3
v_call: TRBV4-3
cdr3_aa: CASSLWSLGATDTQYF
cdr3_nt: TGCGCCAGCAGCCTCTGGTCCCTGGGAGCGACAGATACGCAGTATTTT

d_call: -
clone_size: few
j_call: TRBJ2-5
v_call: TRBV5-1
cdr3_aa: CASSLSRETQYF
cdr3_nt: TGCGCCAGCAGCCTCTCGCGAGAGACCCAGTACTTC

d_call: -
clone_size: -
j_call: TRBJ1-2
v_call: TRBV6-5
cdr3_aa: CASRDSYGYTF
cdr3_nt: TGTGCCAGCAGGGACAGCTATGGCTACACCTTC

d_call: -
clone_size: -
j_call: TRBJ2-1
v_call: TRBV9
cdr3_aa: CASKGGVMNEQFF
cdr3_nt: TGTGCCAGCAAGGGAGGAGTAATGAATGAGCAGTTCTTC

d_call: -
clone_size: -
j_call: TRBJ1-2
v_call: TRBV19
cdr3_aa: CASSPRGFGANYGYTF
cdr3_nt: TGTGCCAGTAGTCCCAGGGGTTTCGGAGCTAACTATGGCTACACCTTC

d_call: -
clone_size: few
j_call: TRBJ2-7
v_call: TRBV2
cdr3_aa: CASSEAEASSYEQYF
cdr3_nt: TGTGCCAGCAGTGAAGCAGAAGCAAGCTCCTACGAGCAGTACTTC

d_call: -
clone_size: once
j_call: TRBJ1-2
v_call: TRBV28
cdr3_aa: CASSFILGRYYGYTF
cdr3_nt: TGTGCCAGCAGTTTTATTTTGGGCAGGTACTATGGCTACACCTTC

d_call: TRBD2
clone_size: -
j_call: TRBJ2-3
v_call: TRBV2
cdr3_aa: CASSGTSGGLDTQYF
cdr3_nt: TGTGCCAGCAGCGGGACTAGCGGGGGGTTGGATACGCAGTATTTT

d_call: TRBD2
clone_size: -
j_call: TRBJ2-5
v_call: TRBV5-4
cdr3_aa: CASSSETSGVAETQYF
cdr3_nt: TGTGCCAGCAGCTCCGAGACTAGCGGGGTAGCAGAGACCCAGTACTTC

d_call: -
clone_size: -
j_call: TRBJ2-3
v_call: TRBV7-6
cdr3_aa: CASSQHGISSTDTQYF
cdr3_nt: TGTGCCAGCAGCCAACACGGGATTTCTAGCACAGATACGCAGTATTTT

d_call: -
clone_size: -
j_call: TRBJ2-1
v_call: TRBV4-1
cdr3_aa: CASSQDLPESSYNEQFF
cdr3_nt: TGCGCCAGCAGCCAAGATCTTCCGGAGAGCTCCTACAATGAGCAGTTCTTC